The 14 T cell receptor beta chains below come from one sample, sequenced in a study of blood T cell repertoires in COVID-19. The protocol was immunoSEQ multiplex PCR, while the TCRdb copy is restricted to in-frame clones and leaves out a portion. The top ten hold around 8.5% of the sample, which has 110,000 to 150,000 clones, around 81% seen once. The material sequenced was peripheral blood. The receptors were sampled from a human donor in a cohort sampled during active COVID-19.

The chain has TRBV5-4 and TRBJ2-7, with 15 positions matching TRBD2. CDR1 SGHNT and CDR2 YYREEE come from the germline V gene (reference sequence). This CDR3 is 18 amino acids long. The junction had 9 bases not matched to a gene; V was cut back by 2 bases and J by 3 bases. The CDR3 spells CASSFRGLAGGLNYEQYF. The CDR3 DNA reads TGTGCCAGCAGCTTCCGAGGACTAGCGGGAGGGTTAAACTACGAGCAGTACTTC.

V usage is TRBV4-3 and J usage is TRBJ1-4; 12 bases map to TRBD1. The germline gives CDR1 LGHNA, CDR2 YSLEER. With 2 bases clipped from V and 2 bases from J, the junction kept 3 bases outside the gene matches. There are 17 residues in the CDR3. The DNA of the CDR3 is TGCGCCAGCAGCCAAAAGGGACAGGGGGCGACTAATGAAAAACTGTTTTTT. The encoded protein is CASSQKGQGATNEKLFF.

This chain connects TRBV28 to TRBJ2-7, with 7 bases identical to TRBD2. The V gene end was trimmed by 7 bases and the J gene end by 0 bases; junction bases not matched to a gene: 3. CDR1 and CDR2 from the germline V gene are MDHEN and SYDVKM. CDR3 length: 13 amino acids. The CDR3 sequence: CASTREASYEQYF. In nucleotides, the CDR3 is TGTGCCAGCACACGGGAGGCCTCCTACGAGCAGTACTTC.

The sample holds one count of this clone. CDR3 DNA: TGTGCCAGCAGTTCCTGGACTAGCGGGAAAGGGGAGACCCAGTACTTC. Its translation is CASSSWTSGKGETQYF. The rearrangement uses TRBV28 and TRBJ2-5; 12 nucleotides agree with TRBD2. CDR1 is MDHEN, CDR2 SYDVKM, per germline. The CDR3 covers 16 residues. V dropped 4 bases and J dropped 5; count of bases not matched to a gene: 8.

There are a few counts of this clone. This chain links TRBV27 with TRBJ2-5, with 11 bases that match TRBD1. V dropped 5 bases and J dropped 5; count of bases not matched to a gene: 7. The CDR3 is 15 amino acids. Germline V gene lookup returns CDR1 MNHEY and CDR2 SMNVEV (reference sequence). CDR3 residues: CASSRWTGGTETQYF. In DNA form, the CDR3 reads TGTGCCAGCAGTAGGTGGACAGGGGGCACGGAGACCCAGTACTTC.

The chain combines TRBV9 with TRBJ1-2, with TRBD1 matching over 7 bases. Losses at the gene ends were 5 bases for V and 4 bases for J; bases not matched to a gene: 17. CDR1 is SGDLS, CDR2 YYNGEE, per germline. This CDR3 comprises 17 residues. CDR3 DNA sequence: TGTGCCAGCAGTCGACAGGGCGAAACCCTCCGGGGCTATGGCTACACCTTC. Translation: CASSRQGETLRGYGYTF. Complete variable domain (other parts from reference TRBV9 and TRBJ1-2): DSGVTQTPKHLITATGQRVTLRCSPRSGDLSVYWYQQSLDQGLQFLIQYYNGEERAKGNILERFSAQQFPDLHSELNLSSLELGDSALYFCASSRQGETLRGYGYTFGSGTRLTVV.

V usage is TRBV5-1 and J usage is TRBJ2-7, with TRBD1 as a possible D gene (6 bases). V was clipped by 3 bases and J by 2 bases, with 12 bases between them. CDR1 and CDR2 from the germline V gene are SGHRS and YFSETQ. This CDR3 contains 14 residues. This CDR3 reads CASSSRGGPYEQYF. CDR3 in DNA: TGCGCCAGCAGCTCTCGAGGGGGACCCTACGAGCAGTACTTC. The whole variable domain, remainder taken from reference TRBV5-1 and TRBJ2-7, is KAGVTQTPRYLIKTRGQQVTLSCSPISGHRSVSWYQQTPGQGLQFLFEYFSETQRNKGNFPGRFSGRQFSNSRSEMNVSTLELGDSALYLCASSSRGGPYEQYFGPGTRLTVT.

CDR3 in DNA: TGTGCCAGCTCACCACTGGCAGCGGGACGGGCCTCCTACGAGCAGTACTTC. This translates into CASSPLAAGRASYEQYF. The chain links TRBV18 to TRBJ2-7; 7 bases are a match to TRBD2. The CDR3 is made up of 17 amino acids. Looked up from germline, CDR1 is KGHSH and CDR2 is LQKENI. J gave up 0 bases and V 1 base, and 9 bases lay outside the gene matches.

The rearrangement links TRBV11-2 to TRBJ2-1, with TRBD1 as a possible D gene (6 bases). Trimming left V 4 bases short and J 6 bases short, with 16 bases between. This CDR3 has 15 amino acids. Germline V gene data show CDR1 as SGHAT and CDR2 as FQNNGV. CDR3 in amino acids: CASSSGQPSGNEQFF. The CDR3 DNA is TGTGCCAGCAGCTCCGGACAGCCTTCCGGCAATGAGCAGTTCTTC. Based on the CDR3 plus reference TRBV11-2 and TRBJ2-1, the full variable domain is EAGVAQSPRYKIIEKRQSVAFWCNPISGHATLYWYQQILGQGPKLLIQFQNNGVVDDSQLPKDRFSAERLKGVDSTLKIQPAKLEDSAVYLCASSSGQPSGNEQFFGPGTRLTVL.

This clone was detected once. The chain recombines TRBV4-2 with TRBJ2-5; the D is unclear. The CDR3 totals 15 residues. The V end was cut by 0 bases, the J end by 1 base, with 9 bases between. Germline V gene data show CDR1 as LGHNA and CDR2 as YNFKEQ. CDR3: CASSQEVLVQETQYF. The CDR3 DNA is TGTGCCAGCAGCCAAGAGGTCCTAGTCCAAGAGACCCAGTACTTC.

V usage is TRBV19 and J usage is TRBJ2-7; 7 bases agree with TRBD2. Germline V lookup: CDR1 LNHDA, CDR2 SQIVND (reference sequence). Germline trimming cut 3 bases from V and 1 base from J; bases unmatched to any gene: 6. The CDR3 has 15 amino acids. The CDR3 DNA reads TGTGCCAGTAGTATGTCAGCGGGGCCTTCCTACGAGCAGTACTTC. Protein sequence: CASSMSAGPSYEQYF.

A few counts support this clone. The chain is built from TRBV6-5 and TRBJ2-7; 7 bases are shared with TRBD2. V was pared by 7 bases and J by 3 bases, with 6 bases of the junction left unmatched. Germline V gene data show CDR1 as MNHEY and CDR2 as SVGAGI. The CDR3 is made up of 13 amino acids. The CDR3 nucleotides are TGTGCCAGCACTCCCCCGGGAGGCTACGAGCAGTACTTC. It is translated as CASTPPGGYEQYF.

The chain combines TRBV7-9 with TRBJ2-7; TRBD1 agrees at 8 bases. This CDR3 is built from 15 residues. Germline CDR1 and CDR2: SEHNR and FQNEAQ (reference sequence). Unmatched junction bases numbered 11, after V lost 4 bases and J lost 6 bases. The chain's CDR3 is CASSSRAQGAGEQYF. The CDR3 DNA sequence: TGTGCCAGCAGCTCCCGAGCTCAGGGGGCGGGCGAGCAGTACTTC.

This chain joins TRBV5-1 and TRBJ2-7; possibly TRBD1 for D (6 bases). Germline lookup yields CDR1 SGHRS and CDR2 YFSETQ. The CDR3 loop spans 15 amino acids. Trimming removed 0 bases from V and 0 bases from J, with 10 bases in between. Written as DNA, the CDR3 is TGCGCCAGCAGCTTGGGAGGGGGAAGCTCCTACGAGCAGTACTTC. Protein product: CASSLGGGSSYEQYF.